This is a list of T cell receptor beta chains from one sample in a study of blood T cell repertoires in COVID-19. TCRdb keeps only in-frame clones here, not all; method: immunoSEQ multiplex PCR. This sample has 350,000 or so clones, with about nine tenths found just once. The sample comprised PBMCs or T cells enriched from blood (not recorded which). These receptors all stem from a woman under 40 who had been exposed to COVID-19. CDR3s leave out the opening cysteine and the closing phenylalanine or tryptophan.

CDR3	V	J
ASSKRGQGGSTEAF	TRBV21-1	TRBJ1-1
ASSPWTGDRGGIGYT	TRBV5-1	TRBJ1-2
ASSLVGSSGGVLF	TRBV7-8	TRBJ2-2
ATWGVTNTGELF	TRBV28	TRBJ2-2
ASTSHLTLTYEQY	TRBV2	TRBJ2-7
ASSQESGSRYEQY	TRBV28	TRBJ2-7
ASSATTGQAGEKLF	TRBV7-9	TRBJ1-4
ATSRPVGQGRGNEQF	TRBV15	TRBJ2-1
ASSVDPAGGTRETQY	TRBV9	TRBJ2-5
ASSRRLAGGDSELKAGELF	TRBV27	TRBJ2-2
SVGGQNTDTQY	TRBV29-1	TRBJ2-3
ASSSEGGHSYEQY	TRBV9	TRBJ2-7
ASSWFGGGETQY	TRBV7-2	TRBJ2-5
ASSNPKQVRETQY	TRBV21-1	TRBJ2-5
ASSLVRTNTGELF	TRBV5-1	TRBJ2-2
ASSLMGTQSTDTQY	TRBV5-5	TRBJ2-3
ASSKDRGWTEAF	TRBV25-1	TRBJ1-1
ASSPPDRGDGYT	TRBV28	TRBJ1-2
ASRQLAGEWEQY	TRBV28	TRBJ2-7
ATSTPQRATQY	TRBV15	TRBJ2-5
ASSLIPGAHNEQF	TRBV5-1	TRBJ2-1
ASGLAGDRGMMNTGELF	TRBV12-5	TRBJ2-2
ASTGQGFGYT	TRBV12-3/TRBV12-4	TRBJ1-2
ASSLSGVRDEKLF	TRBV5-1	TRBJ1-4
ASSLSPPGGIGNTIY	TRBV5-1	TRBJ1-3
ASSFRQMNTEAF	TRBV11-2	TRBJ1-1
ASTDPGDNSPLH	TRBV19	TRBJ1-6
ASSRVQGINNQPQH	TRBV18	TRBJ1-5
ASSPGQTGELF	TRBV10-1	TRBJ2-2
ASSSDRALNNEQF	TRBV11-3	TRBJ2-1
ASSPGDRGGTEAF	TRBV28	TRBJ1-1
ASSRDSYSNQPQH	TRBV6-6	TRBJ1-5
ASSGWAGGEKTQY	TRBV2	TRBJ2-5
ASSQAGRQDQPQH	TRBV3-1/TRBV3-2	TRBJ1-5
ASSYPGVNSPLH	TRBV27	TRBJ1-6
AWSQGTDYSNQPQH	TRBV30	TRBJ1-5
ASSPQGWDGYT	TRBV28	TRBJ1-2
ASSLLGTGPYNEQF	TRBV5-5	TRBJ2-1
ASSQVGSGSEQY	TRBV3-1/TRBV3-2	TRBJ2-7
ASRTTGTSTGDTQY	TRBV7-8	TRBJ2-3
ASSRYMGTDTQY	TRBV27	TRBJ2-3
ASSLVGGRWTGELF	TRBV27	TRBJ2-2
ASSRQGREQY	TRBV12-3/TRBV12-4	TRBJ2-7
ASSLGLQNTGELF	TRBV7-3	TRBJ2-2
ATSRAPSTDTQY	TRBV15	TRBJ2-3